Described below is a single T cell receptor beta chain sequence and its context. Its antigen is not identified. Per germline, CDR1 SGHVS and CDR2 FQNEAQ. The CDR3 runs 13 residues. TCRdb derives one entry per CDR3 protein from the 5' RACE reads, leaving out DNA. The sample has 500,000 to 700,000 distinct CDR3 sequences, and its top ten clones hold approximately 3.6%. This sample stems from a study of T cells expressing NK-cell markers. Study details: The eight sequenced donors comprised seven who were HCMV-seropositive and one who was seronegative.

Study observations and caveats: These clonotypes also led the CD3+CD56-NKG2C+ fraction in a handful of donors.

The sequence derives from a man between 18 and 29 years old in good health. The sample was blood T cells: a sorted CD56 or NKG2C T cell subset, CD4+ or CD8+ T cells, or bulk PBMC T cells (not recorded which). V is TRBV7-8 and J is TRBJ1-1. CDR3: CASSLSWNGEAFF.